The T cell receptor beta chain under discussion was sequenced for a study of human T cells and chemical hapten exposure. Study information: Patch tests put 0.01% DPC on the upper back, read at 6 days. The study traced per-sample TCR yield variation mainly to small differences in pooled library volumes. Broader study findings: Compared to controls, expanded TCRs made significantly more large clusters of similar CDR3s.

Germline CDR1 is MNHEY and CDR2 is SVGEGT. The J segment lost 3 bases and the V segment lost 1 base, leaving 8 bases of the junction unmatched. The CDR3 totals 17 residues. This clonotype was picked up a small number of times. The antigen remains unidentified. TCRdb passed the RACE reads through MiXCR, listing each CDR3 protein once. The repertoire holds around 250,000 distinct CDR3 sequences, with about 8.1% as singletons. As for time point: pre-sensitization, week 0. The treatment is: therapeutic diphenylcyclopropenone sensitization with weekly scalp DPC. The origin of this receptor is a woman aged 40 to 50 with alopecia areata. Some clones in this sample may be carry-over from other donors' samples. The rearrangement links TRBV6-2 or TRBV6-3 to TRBJ1-5, with 8 bases fitting TRBD1. Sequences were derived from whole blood, sampled in connection with sensitization to the hapten diphenylcyclopropenone (DPC). The CDR3 DNA reads as TGTGCCAGCAGTTACTTGGCAGGGGGCAAACACAATCAGCCCCAGCATTTT. This sequence encodes CASSYLAGGKHNQPQHF.